The present entry profiles one T cell receptor beta chain with its context. Its antigen is undetermined. This record comes from a study of CD8+CD57+ T cells in acquired aplastic anemia. Overall study context: Roughly 10.8 million reads were obtained on average for healthy donor CD4+ cells. Study-level findings and limits: Researchers report that around 31 CD8+ CDR3 sequences appeared in both patients and controls.

Genomic DNA constituted the template upon which TCR beta VDJ and CDR3 profiling was performed. One entry per CDR3 protein, called by TCRdb with MiXCR from the reads. The data contain about 170,000 distinct CDR3 sequences, roughly 47% of them singletons. This TCR was sampled from a human donor in good health. Sample: sorted CD4+, CD8+, or CD8+CD57+ T cells (not recorded which) from PBMCs.

CDR3 sequence reads: CASSYLFTSGRNGANVLTF. Written as DNA, the CDR3 is TGTGCCAGCAGTTACTTGTTTACTAGCGGGAGAAATGGGGCCAACGTCCTGACTTTC. This chain connects TRBV6-2 or TRBV6-3 to TRBJ2-6; 11 bases are a match to TRBD2. The V segment lost 1 base and the J segment 3 bases; nucleotides outside the gene matches: 8. CDR1 is MNHEY, CDR2 SVGEGT, per germline. CDR3 length equals 19 residues.